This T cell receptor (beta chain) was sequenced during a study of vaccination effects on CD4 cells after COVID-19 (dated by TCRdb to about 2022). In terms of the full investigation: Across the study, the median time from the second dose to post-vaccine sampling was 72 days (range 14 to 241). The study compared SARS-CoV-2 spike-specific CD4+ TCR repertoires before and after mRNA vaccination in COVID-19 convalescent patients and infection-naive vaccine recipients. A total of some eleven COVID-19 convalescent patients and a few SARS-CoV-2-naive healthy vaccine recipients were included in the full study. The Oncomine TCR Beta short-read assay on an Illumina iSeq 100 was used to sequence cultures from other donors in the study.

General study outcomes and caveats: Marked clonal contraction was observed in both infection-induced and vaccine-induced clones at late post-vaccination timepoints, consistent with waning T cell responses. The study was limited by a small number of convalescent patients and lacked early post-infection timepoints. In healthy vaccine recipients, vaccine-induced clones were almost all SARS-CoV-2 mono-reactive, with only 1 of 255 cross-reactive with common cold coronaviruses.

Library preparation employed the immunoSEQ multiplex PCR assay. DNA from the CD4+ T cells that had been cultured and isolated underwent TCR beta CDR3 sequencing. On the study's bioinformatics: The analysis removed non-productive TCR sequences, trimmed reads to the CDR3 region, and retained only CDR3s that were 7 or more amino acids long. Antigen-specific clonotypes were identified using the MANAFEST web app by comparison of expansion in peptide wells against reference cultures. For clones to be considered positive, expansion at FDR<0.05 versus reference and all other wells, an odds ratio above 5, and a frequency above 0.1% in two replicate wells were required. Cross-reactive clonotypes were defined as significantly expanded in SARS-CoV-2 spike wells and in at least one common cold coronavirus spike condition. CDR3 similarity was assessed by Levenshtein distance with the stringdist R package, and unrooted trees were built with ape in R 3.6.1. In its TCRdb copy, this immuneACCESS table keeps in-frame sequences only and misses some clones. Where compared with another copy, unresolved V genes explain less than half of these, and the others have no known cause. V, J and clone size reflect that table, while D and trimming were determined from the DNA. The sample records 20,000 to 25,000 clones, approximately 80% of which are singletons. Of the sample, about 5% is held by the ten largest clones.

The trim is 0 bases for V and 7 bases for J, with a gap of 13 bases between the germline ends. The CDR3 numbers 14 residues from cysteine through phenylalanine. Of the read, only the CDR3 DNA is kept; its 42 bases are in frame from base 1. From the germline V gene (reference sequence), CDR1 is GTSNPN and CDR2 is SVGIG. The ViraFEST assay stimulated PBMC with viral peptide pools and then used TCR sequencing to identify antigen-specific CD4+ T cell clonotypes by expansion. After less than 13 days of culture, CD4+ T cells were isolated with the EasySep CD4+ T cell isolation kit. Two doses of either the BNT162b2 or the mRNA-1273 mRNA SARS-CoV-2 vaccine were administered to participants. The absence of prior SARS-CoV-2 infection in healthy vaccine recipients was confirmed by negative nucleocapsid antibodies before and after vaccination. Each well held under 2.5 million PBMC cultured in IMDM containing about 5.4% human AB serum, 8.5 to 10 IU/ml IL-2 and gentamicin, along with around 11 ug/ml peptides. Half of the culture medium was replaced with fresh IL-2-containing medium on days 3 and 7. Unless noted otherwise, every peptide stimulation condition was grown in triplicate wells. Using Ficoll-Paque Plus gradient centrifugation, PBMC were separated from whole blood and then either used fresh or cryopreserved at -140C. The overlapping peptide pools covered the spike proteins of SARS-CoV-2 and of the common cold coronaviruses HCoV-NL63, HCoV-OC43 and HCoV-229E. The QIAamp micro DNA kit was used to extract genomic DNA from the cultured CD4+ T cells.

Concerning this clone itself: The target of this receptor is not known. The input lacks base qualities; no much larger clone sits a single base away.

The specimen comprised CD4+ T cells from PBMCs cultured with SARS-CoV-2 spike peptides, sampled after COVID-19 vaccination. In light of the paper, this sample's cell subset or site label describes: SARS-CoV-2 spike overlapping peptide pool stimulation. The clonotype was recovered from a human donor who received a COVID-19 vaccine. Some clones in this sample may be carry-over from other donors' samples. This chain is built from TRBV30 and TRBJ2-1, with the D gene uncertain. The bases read TGTGCCTGGAGTGTGGGGAACGGTTGGAATGAGCAGTTCTTC. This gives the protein CAWSVGNGWNEQFF.